This TCR beta chain was recovered during a study of T cells expressing NK-cell markers. Study outcomes and limitations: Each of a handful of donors carried dominant NKG2C+ clonotypes accounting for about 1.0-7.0% of CD8+ T cells. Similarly, these clonotypes led the CD3+CD56-NKG2C+ fraction as well in several donors.

TCR beta cDNA was made by 5'RACE template switching with UMIs. TCRdb reanalyzed the 5' RACE reads and collapses them to one entry per CDR3 protein, without DNA. Here the sample table reports approximately 22,000 distinct CDR3 sequences. Germline loops: CDR1 LGHDT, CDR2 YNNKEL (reference sequence). CDR3 length: 14 amino acids. As regards this clonotype: The target antigen is unknown.

The sample was blood T cells: a sorted CD56 or NKG2C T cell subset, CD4+ or CD8+ T cells, or bulk PBMC T cells (not recorded which). The origin of this receptor is a man aged 18-75 years in good health. This chain uses TRBV3-1 with TRBJ1-1; TCRdb indicates TRBD1, and absent DNA this call remains unverified. The chain's CDR3 is CASSHGDRGAEAFF.